This T cell receptor (beta chain) was identified in a study of human T cells and chemical hapten exposure. The CDR3 has 11 residues. Germline-derived CDR1 and CDR2 are SGDLS and YYNGEE. V shed 5 bases and J shed 0 bases, with 3 bases lying between them. TCRdb reanalysed the RACE reads using MiXCR and keeps one entry per CDR3 protein. The table records tens of thousands of distinct CDR3 sequences, over 10% of them present only once. Broader study findings: PT1 expanded TCR counts and patch test score were linked, and their correlation was positive.

The time point here: patch test 3, about 24 weeks after DPC sensitization. The treatment was: therapeutic diphenylcyclopropenone sensitization with weekly scalp DPC. Blood sampling occurred before each patch-test application. Whole blood, unfractionated, served as the material for total RNA extraction. Regarding this clonotype: The antigen is unknown.

This sequence originates from a man aged 25-45 years with alopecia areata. Some clones in this sample may be carry-over from other donors' samples. The gene calls are TRBV9 and TRBJ2-7; D gene ambiguous. Sequenced here: whole blood, sampled in connection with sensitization to the hapten diphenylcyclopropenone (DPC). CDR3 sequence: CASRGSYEQYF. The CDR3 region has the DNA TGTGCCAGCAGGGGCTCCTACGAGCAGTACTTC.